Each of the 13 T cell receptor beta chains below was sequenced from the same sample in a study of T cell repertoires in cytomegalovirus infection. TCRdb analysed the reads with MiXCR anew, one entry per CDR3 protein. The sample records 600,000 to 800,000 distinct CDR3 sequences, around 24% being singletons. The specimen sequenced was CD8+ T cells from PBMCs. The origin of the receptors is a human donor in good health (CMV status not recorded). Some clones in this sample may be carry-over from other donors' samples.

In this sample, this clonotype turned up a few times. The chain uses TRBV20-1 and TRBJ2-3; 13 nucleotides agree with TRBD2. The V and J ends lost 1 base and 2 bases, in that order; junction bases with no gene match: 9. Looked up from germline, CDR1 is DFQATT and CDR2 is SNEGSKA (reference sequence). This CDR3 is built from 18 residues. The CDR3 region is CSARVLQGLAGNTDTQYF. The CDR3 DNA reads as TGCAGTGCTAGAGTCCTCCAGGGACTAGCGGGGAACACAGATACGCAGTATTTT.

In its sample, this clonotype was seen a few times. The chain combines TRBV28 with TRBJ1-6; D is unclear. Germline V gene lookup returns CDR1 MDHEN and CDR2 SYDVKM. V lost 5 bases to trimming and J lost 8 bases, with 13 bases between them. The CDR3 runs 14 residues. The CDR3 DNA follows: TGTGCCAGCAGTCCCCATGGGAGCCATTCACCCCTCCACTTT. Translated, it gives CASSPHGSHSPLHF. The full variable domain, in which reference TRBV28 and TRBJ1-6 provide the parts outside the CDR3, is DVKVTQSSRYLVKRTGEKVFLECVQDMDHENMFWYRQDPGLGLRLIYFSYDVKMKEKGDIPEGYSVSREKKERFSLILESASTNQTSMYLCASSPHGSHSPLHFGNGTRLTVT.

Here the CDR3 reads CASSLWSVSSYNEQFF. The CDR3 DNA reads TGTGCCAGCAGCTTGTGGAGCGTCTCCTCCTACAATGAGCAGTTCTTC. J is TRBJ2-1 and V is TRBV11-2; D remains unclear. The CDR3 sequence is 16 residues long. Trimming pared 3 bases from V and 0 bases from J, leaving 12 bases between. The germline V gene has CDR1 SGHAT and CDR2 FQNNGV.

This clonotype has ten or more counts. V usage is TRBV4-1 and J usage is TRBJ1-2; D is possibly TRBD1 (6 bases). The germline CDR1 and CDR2 sequences are MGHRA and YSYEKL. V was shortened by 2 bases and J by 2 bases, with 15 bases between the two germline ends. This CDR3 comprises 16 residues. For the CDR3, the DNA is TGCGCCAGCAGCCAATATATCGAGGACAGCAACTATGGCTACACCTTC. Protein: CASSQYIEDSNYGYTF.

This clonotype showed up many times. V gene TRBV7-9 combines with J gene TRBJ1-1; TRBD1 might be the D (5 bases). Germline lookup yields CDR1 SEHNR and CDR2 FQNEAQ (reference sequence). Trimming shortened V by 7 bases and J by 3 bases, and 9 bases separated the two germline ends. The CDR3 totals 12 residues. The chain's CDR3 is CASTGGDTEAFF. CDR3 DNA: TGTGCCAGCACCGGAGGGGACACTGAAGCTTTCTTT.

The rearrangement uses TRBV5-1 and TRBJ2-7; possible D gene TRBD1, 6 bases. The germline CDR1 and CDR2 sequences are SGHRS and YFSETQ. Trimming cost V 9 bases and J 1 base, with 17 bases left between them. The CDR3 runs to 14 residues. This CDR3 is CATSPGDRSYEQYF. CDR3 nucleotides: TGCGCCACTTCGCCGGGCGACAGGTCCTACGAGCAGTACTTC.

This clonotype was seen repeatedly, ten times or more. The gene calls are TRBV6-5 and TRBJ2-1; D call uncertain. The CDR3 totals 14 residues. V was cut by 9 bases and J by 4 bases, with 16 bases left in between. Germline lookup yields CDR1 MNHEY and CDR2 SVGAGI. As DNA, the CDR3 is TGTGCCAGTAGCACAACACCCGCATACAATGAGCAGTTCTTC. Translation gives CASSTTPAYNEQFF.

This clonotype was detected ten times or more. The chain couples TRBV7-9 to TRBJ2-1; 9 positions agree with TRBD1. The V gene end was trimmed by 4 bases and the J gene end by 7 bases; junction bases not matched to a gene: 11. The germline CDR1 and CDR2 sequences are SEHNR and FQNEAQ (reference sequence). CDR3 length: 16 residues. The CDR3 loop is CASSSTGGFALNEQFF. The CDR3 DNA reads TGTGCCAGCAGCTCTACAGGGGGCTTTGCCCTGAATGAGCAGTTCTTC.

The chain carries TRBV12-3 or TRBV12-4 and TRBJ1-5; no clear D gene. CDR3 length: 12 amino acids. The ends were cut back, 2 bases at V and 5 bases at J, with 4 bases in the middle. CDR3 residues: CASSLNDQPQHF. In DNA form, the CDR3 reads TGTGCCAGCAGTTTAAATGATCAGCCCCAGCATTTT.

This clonotype was seen at least ten times. The chain carries TRBV24-1 and TRBJ2-1, with D possibly being TRBD1 (5 bases). In germline, CDR1 is KGHDR, CDR2 SFDVKD. The CDR3 is made up of 15 amino acids. V lost 0 bases and J 4 bases, leaving 9 bases between the germline ends. Here the CDR3 reads CATSDLWTPYNEQFF. The CDR3 coding sequence is TGTGCCACCAGTGATTTGTGGACACCATACAATGAGCAGTTCTTC.

About this clonotype itself: Given a much more abundant clone one base away, this may be a read error. The CDR3 region is CASPGGGNTEAFF. For the CDR3, the DNA is TGTGCCAGCCCCGGGGGGGGGAACACTGAAGCTTTCTTT. This chain connects TRBV2 to TRBJ1-1; D possibly corresponds to TRBD1 (5 bases). This CDR3 is 13 amino acids long. With 8 bases removed from V and 1 base from J, the gap between germline ends came to 11 bases. Germline V lookup: CDR1 SNHLY, CDR2 FYNNEI.

A note on this clonotype: This may be a read error, as it is one base from a much larger clone. The chain couples TRBV7-2 to TRBJ2-7; the D call may be TRBD1 or TRBD2 (5 bases each). The CDR3 is 15 amino acids. Germline V gives CDR1 SGHTA, CDR2 FQGNSA. The CDR3 is CAGSLGPGSSYEQYV. The CDR3 coding sequence is TGTGCCGGCAGCTTAGGTCCAGGGAGCTCCTACGAGCAGTACGTC.

V and J are TRBV28 and TRBJ2-5, with 10 bases identical to TRBD2. The CDR3 is 18 amino acids. From germline, CDR1 is MDHEN and CDR2 SYDVKM. V shed 4 bases, J shed 5 bases, and the junction held 16 bases outside the gene matches. In DNA, the CDR3 is TGTGCCAGCAGTTCCGTAACTATAGCGGGGGGAGCTTGGGAGACCCAGTACTTC. This sequence encodes CASSSVTIAGGAWETQYF.